These 5 T cell receptor beta chains were sequenced from one sample in a study of prognosis after radiotherapy for stage I lung cancer. Two-round multiplex PCR on genomic DNA was the method by which TCR beta CDR3 was amplified. Primers were specific to each TRBV and TRBJ gene in first-round PCR. A single record per CDR3 protein comes from TCRdb applying MiXCR to the multiplex PCR reads. Seen here are fewer than 65,000 distinct CDR3 sequences, 30% to 40% observed once, and the top ten hold about a tenth. The material was PBMCs, obtained before or after stereotactic body radiation therapy (not recorded which). The receptors come from a donor aged 50 or older with non-small cell lung cancer.

The chain combines TRBV2 with TRBJ2-5; 9 bases are shared with TRBD1. Germline CDR1 SNHLY, CDR2 FYNNEI. This CDR3 has 13 residues. With 8 bases clipped from V and 6 bases from J, the junction kept 7 bases outside the gene matches. CDR3 DNA: TGTGCCAGCGGGGGGACAGGGATTCAGACCCAGTACTTC. This encodes CASGGTGIQTQYF. Drawing the rest from reference TRBV2 and TRBJ2-5, the complete variable domain is EPEVTQTPSHQVTQMGQEVILRCVPISNHLYFYWYRQILGQKVEFLVSFYNNEISEKSEIFDDQFSVERPDGSNFTLKIRSTKLEDSAMYFCASGGTGIQTQYFGPGTRLLVL.

This clonotype was observed many times. This chain connects TRBV4-3 to TRBJ1-2, with unresolved D. The CDR3 totals 17 residues. The V gene's germline CDR1 is LGHNA and CDR2 YSLEER. Between the trimmed V and J ends, which lost 1 base and 3 bases, there was a span of 18 bases. The CDR3 DNA reads TGCGCCAGCAGCCAAGCCCTAAGAGAAAGGGCCTACTATGGCTACACCTTC. Translating it yields CASSQALRERAYYGYTF.

This clonotype appeared many times. The chain employs TRBV2 and TRBJ1-2; D might be TRBD1 (5 bases). CDR3 length equals 14 residues. Trimming took 3 bases from V and 5 from J, leaving 13 bases between them. CDR1 SNHLY and CDR2 FYNNEI come from the germline V gene. The CDR3: CASSEGRARYGYTF. CDR3 nucleotide sequence: TGTGCCAGCAGTGAGGGCAGGGCACGGTATGGCTACACCTTC.

For this clonotype: At one end the junction does not follow the germline gene, possibly because of a read error. The chain is built from TRBV7-9 and TRBJ2-7, with D perhaps matching TRBD2 (5 bases). Germline V gene sequence: CDR1 SEHNR, CDR2 FQNEAQ (reference sequence). The CDR3 is 18 amino acids. The CDR3 DNA sequence: TGTACCAGCAGCTTAGCCCAACTGGCATCGGCGGGTTTCTACGAGCAGTACTTC. It encodes CTSSLAQLASAGFYEQYF.

This clonotype has more than one count but fewer than ten. A much bigger clone sits one base away, suggesting this may be a read error. The genes are TRBV6-4 and TRBJ1-3, with unresolved D. V was clipped by 6 bases and J by 4 bases, with 16 bases between them. Germline values: CDR1 MRHNA, CDR2 SNTAGT. CDR3 length equals 15 residues. The CDR3 sequence: CASRAGGVWGNTIYF. In DNA, the CDR3 is TGTGCCAGCAGAGCCGGCGGGGTCTGGGGAAACACCATATATTTT.